The table lists the clone carrying this T cell receptor beta chain with a few counts. Its specificity is unknown. CDR1 and CDR2 (germline): LGHNA, YSLEER. The CDR3 sequence is 14 residues long. J was trimmed by 3 bases and V by 3 bases; bases with no gene match: 2. This entry is derived from a study of OX40 agonist ivuxolimab in advanced cancers. Study at large: From about 20 to 80 years was the age range, with a mean of around 57 years, and around 83% were male.

General study results and limits: Doses of 0.1 to 3.0 mg/kg were accompanied by clonal expansion of CD4+ and CD8+ blood T cells by week 6.

Sequencing was performed with immunoSEQ multiplex PCR; in TCRdb, only in-frame clones are kept and a portion is missing. The table has tens of thousands of clones, less than 85% seen once; the top ten hold roughly half. This TCR was recovered from an adult with an advanced solid tumor such as melanoma, head and neck, liver or kidney cancer. Specimen: CD4+ or CD8+ T cells sorted from blood, collected in a trial of the OX40 agonist ivuxolimab. The chain carries TRBV4-3 and TRBJ2-1; 7 positions match TRBD2. The CDR3 DNA is TGCGCCAGCAGCCAGGGACTACACTACAATGAGCAGTTCTTC. Encoded protein: CASSQGLHYNEQFF.